Each of the 25 T cell receptor beta chains below was sequenced from the same sample in a study of beta chain features in type 1 diabetes. Study-wide points: Moderate yet significant TCRB CDR3 shortening was seen in Type 1 diabetes patients in all four CD4+ subsets.

Antigen specificity for these receptors is unknown. Expressed TCRB transcripts were sequenced because the isolated RNA had all been reverse transcribed beforehand. Using immunoSEQ multiplex PCR, the repertoire was profiled, and TCRdb retains in-frame clones only, with some absent. Of about 16,000 clones in the sample, around 70% were seen once. The source material was stem cell memory CD4+ T cells from blood. These receptor sequences come from a man aged 25 to 40 with type 1 diabetes.

CDR3 region: CASSPIGGWDTEAFF. The DNA of the CDR3 is TGTGCCAGCAGCCCTATCGGAGGGTGGGACACTGAAGCTTTCTTT. The chain has TRBV2 and TRBJ1-1; D unresolved. This CDR3 comprises 15 residues. The germline CDR1 and CDR2 sequences are SNHLY and FYNNEI. V was trimmed by 6 bases and J by 3 bases, leaving 17 bases between them. Filled out from reference TRBV2 and TRBJ1-1, the complete variable domain reads EPEVTQTPSHQVTQMGQEVILRCVPISNHLYFYWYRQILGQKVEFLVSFYNNEISEKSEIFDDQFSVERPDGSNFTLKIRSTKLEDSAMYFCASSPIGGWDTEAFFGQGTRLTVV.

The chain joins TRBV18 to TRBJ2-5; 13 bases fit TRBD2. The J call may be incorrect, as the DNA end agrees better with TRBJ2-7. CDR1 KGHSH and CDR2 LQKENI come from the germline V gene. The CDR3 loop spans 16 amino acids. CDR3 region: CASSPGLAGTSYEQYF. In DNA, the CDR3 is TGTGCCAGCTCACCGGGACTAGCGGGGACCTCCTACGAGCAGTACTTC.

The rearrangement uses TRBV28 and TRBJ1-2, with a possible D match to TRBD1 (5 bases). This CDR3 contains 12 residues. Trimming left V 4 bases short and J 7 bases short, with 10 bases between. CDR1 and CDR2 from the germline V gene are MDHEN and SYDVKM. CDR3 region: CASSYRKGGYTF. The DNA of the CDR3 is TGTGCCAGCAGTTACAGGAAGGGTGGCTACACCTTC.

J is TRBJ2-1 and V is TRBV7-6, with 8 bases aligning to TRBD2. The germline CDR1 and CDR2 sequences are SGHVS and FNYEAQ. V lost 5 bases, J lost 6 bases, and 9 bases stayed unmatched. The CDR3 is 15 amino acids. CDR3 in amino acids: CASSLGLVGGNEQFF. In DNA, the CDR3 is TGTGCCAGCAGCCTGGGACTAGTGGGGGGCAATGAGCAGTTCTTC.

About this clone: Additional DNA sequences in this sample encode the identical CDR3. The V gene is TRBV19, the J gene TRBJ2-4; perhaps TRBD1 as D (6 bases). The CDR3 totals 14 residues. Germline V CDR1 and CDR2: LNHDA, SQIVND (reference sequence). With 9 bases removed from V and 0 bases from J, the gap between germline ends came to 12 bases. The CDR3 nucleotides read TGTGCCAGCTTGTCACAGGGAGCCAAAAACATTCAGTACTTC. This gives the protein CASLSQGAKNIQYF.

The V and J genes are TRBV7-3 and TRBJ2-6; a possible D gene is TRBD1 (6 bases). CDR1 is SGHTA and CDR2 is FQGTGA in the germline V gene. Trimming removed 5 bases at V and 4 bases at J, with 18 bases between. The CDR3 spans 17 residues. Here the CDR3 DNA reads TGTGCCAGCAGCACAGGGTCCTCCGTGCCCGGGGCCAACGTCCTGACTTTC. Encoded protein: CASSTGSSVPGANVLTF.

The chain joins TRBV14 to TRBJ2-3; perhaps TRBD1 as D (6 bases). Trimming stripped 1 base from V and 0 bases from J, with 14 bases between. This CDR3 comprises 17 residues. CDR1 is SGHDN, CDR2 FVKESK, per germline. This chain's CDR3 is CASSQGGQQASTDTQYF. The CDR3 nucleotides are TGTGCCAGCAGCCAAGGGGGGCAGCAAGCTAGCACAGATACGCAGTATTTT.

CDR3 sequence (DNA): TGTGCCAGCAGTGATGAGCGGGGGTTGGGCACAGATACGCAGTATTTT. This sequence encodes CASSDERGLGTDTQYF. V and J are TRBV6-1 and TRBJ2-3; 8 positions match TRBD2. The CDR3 loop spans 16 amino acids. Unmatched junction bases numbered 6, after V lost 3 bases and J lost 1 base. Germline V lookup: CDR1 MNHNS, CDR2 SASEGT.

This clone appeared a single time. The CDR3 DNA is TGTGCCAGTAGACAACAGGGCCTCTATGGCTACACCTTC. This codes for CASRQQGLYGYTF. The chain carries TRBV19 and TRBJ1-2; possibly TRBD1 for D (6 bases). Trimming took 6 bases from V and 4 from J, leaving 12 bases between them. Germline-derived CDR1 and CDR2 are LNHDA and SQIVND (reference sequence). CDR3 size: 13 residues.

The V and J genes are TRBV18 and TRBJ2-1, with a tentative D call TRBD2 (5 bases). The V end was cut by 0 bases, the J end by 0 bases, with 9 bases between. Germline V gives CDR1 KGHSH, CDR2 LQKENI. The CDR3 loop spans 16 amino acids. The CDR3 is CASSPPTRVSYNEQFF. CDR3 bases: TGTGCCAGCTCACCACCGACGCGGGTCTCCTACAATGAGCAGTTCTTC.

V and J are TRBV27 and TRBJ2-1; 7 nucleotides match TRBD1. CDR1 is MNHEY and CDR2 is SMNVEV in the germline V gene (reference sequence). The CDR3 consists of 16 residues. The junction had 5 bases not matched to a gene; V was cut back by 0 bases and J by 3 bases. The CDR3 DNA is TGTGCCAGCAGTTTATCCCGGACAGGAATCTACAATGAGCAGTTCTTC. Translated, it gives CASSLSRTGIYNEQFF.

This clone appeared a few times. The gene calls are TRBV5-1 and TRBJ2-2, with no clear D. The V end was cut by 1 base, the J end by 5 bases, with 6 bases between. The CDR3 contains 13 residues. CDR1 and CDR2 (germline): SGHRS, YFSETQ. The CDR3, as DNA: TGCGCCAGCAGCTTGTCGGGTACCGGGGAGCTGTTTTTT. It codes for CASSLSGTGELFF.

V usage is TRBV5-4 and J usage is TRBJ1-2; TRBD1 is a possible D gene (5 bases). V lost 0 bases to trimming and J lost 3 bases, with 9 bases between them. The CDR3 extends over 14 amino acids. In germline, CDR1 is SGHNT, CDR2 YYREEE (reference sequence). CDR3 amino acids: CASSLATGYYGYTF. CDR3 in DNA: TGTGCCAGCAGCTTGGCCACAGGATACTATGGCTACACCTTC.

This clone has a handful of counts. The rearrangement joins TRBV7-8 to TRBJ2-3; D is perhaps TRBD2 (5 bases). V gave up 0 bases and J gave up 2 bases, with 18 bases separating them. Germline CDR1 SGHVS, CDR2 FQNEAQ. CDR3 length: 18 amino acids. The CDR3 reads CASSLARATGMATDTQYF. CDR3 nucleotide sequence: TGTGCCAGCAGCTTAGCGCGGGCGACGGGTATGGCCACAGATACGCAGTATTTT.

This clone was counted a single time. This rearrangement joins TRBV28 to TRBJ2-5, with 8 bases matching TRBD1. The DNA end is more similar to TRBJ2-7, so the J call may be wrong. Germline CDR1 reads MDHEN; CDR2 reads SYDVKM. This CDR3 has 16 residues. The CDR3 nucleotides are TGTGCCAGCAGTTTTTATGTAGACAGGGGTTGGGACGAGCAGTACTTC. This translates into CASSFYVDRGWDEQYF.

This chain joins TRBV6-5 and TRBJ2-5; TRBD2 matches 12 bases. CDR1 is MNHEY and CDR2 is SVGAGI in the germline V gene. V shed 10 bases and J 4 bases; nucleotides not matched to a gene: 4. This CDR3 contains 13 residues. CDR3 DNA: TGTGCCACCCTAGCGGGGGGGACAGAGACCCAGTACTTC. It yields the protein CATLAGGTETQYF.

Worth noting for this clone: One end of the junction is discordant with germline, which a read error may explain. The V call is TRBV7-7, the J call TRBJ1-4; the D gene is possibly TRBD1 (6 bases). The CDR3 is 15 amino acids. CDR1 is SSHAT, CDR2 FNYEAQ, per germline (reference sequence). The DNA for the CDR3 is TGTGCTAGCAGCCGGACAGACGCAACTAATGAAAAACTGTTTTTT. Translated, it gives CASSRTDATNEKLFF.

The chain has TRBV5-4 and TRBJ2-2; 12 nucleotides match TRBD2. The CDR3 contains 16 residues. V dropped 5 bases and J dropped 6; count of bases not matched to a gene: 8. Germline V CDR1 and CDR2: SGHNT, YYREEE (reference sequence). In nucleotides, the CDR3 is TGTGCCAGCAGTTTACCTAGCGGGGGGGTTCCCGGGGAGCTGTTTTTT. Amino acids: CASSLPSGGVPGELFF.

The chain combines TRBV27 with TRBJ1-5, with D hard to call. Deletions cut 7 bases from V and 0 bases from J, with 16 bases between. The CDR3 extends over 16 amino acids. In germline, CDR1 is MNHEY, CDR2 SMNVEV (reference sequence). The CDR3 DNA sequence: TGTGCCAGCAACCCCGGGGATCCTTATAGCAATCAGCCCCAGCATTTT. This sequence encodes CASNPGDPYSNQPQHF.

The chain is built from TRBV30 and TRBJ1-1; D is undetermined. The CDR3 has 14 amino acids. Germline loops: CDR1 GTSNPN, CDR2 SVGIG (reference sequence). V lost 3 bases and J lost 5, with 16 bases in between. Written as DNA, the CDR3 is TGTGCCTGGAGCGACGGATGGGGAGGGACTGAAGCTTTCTTT. It is translated as CAWSDGWGGTEAFF.

This clone was found a few times. V and J are TRBV5-1 and TRBJ2-2; tentative D call: TRBD2 (6 bases). Per germline, CDR1 SGHRS and CDR2 YFSETQ. The CDR3 has 14 residues. Trimming cost V 6 bases and J 4 bases, with 13 bases left between them. The CDR3 coding sequence is TGCGCCAGCAAGACGGACTATGTCACCGGGGAGCTGTTTTTT. This translates into CASKTDYVTGELFF.

DNA for the CDR3: TGTGCCAGCAGCCCCGAGCAGGGTATAGGTGGCGAGCAGTACTTC. Its translation is CASSPEQGIGGEQYF. The chain has TRBV7-9 and TRBJ2-7; maybe TRBD1 (5 bases). The CDR3 has 15 amino acids. The germline V gene encodes CDR1 SEHNR and CDR2 FQNEAQ (reference sequence). V lost 5 bases and J lost 6, with 20 bases in between.

The CDR3 bases are TGTGCCAGCAGCTCCCATGGGACTAGCGGGGACTCCTACAATGAGCAGTTCTTC. This encodes CASSSHGTSGDSYNEQFF. The rearrangement uses TRBV7-9 and TRBJ2-1; 13 bases map to TRBD2. V dropped 4 bases and J dropped 0; count of bases not matched to a gene: 6. The germline gives CDR1 SEHNR, CDR2 FQNEAQ (reference sequence). The CDR3 runs to 18 residues.

The chain has TRBV2 and TRBJ2-5; tentatively, D is TRBD2 (6 bases). V dropped 5 bases and J dropped 9 bases, with 13 bases sitting between them. CDR3 length: 12 residues. Germline-derived CDR1 and CDR2 are SNHLY and FYNNEI. The CDR3, as DNA: TGTGCCAGCAGTACGGGAGCCCGGGCCCAGTACTTC. This gives the protein CASSTGARAQYF.

This clone was picked up one time. The chain links TRBV10-3 to TRBJ1-6, with TRBD1 matching over 7 bases. CDR1 ENHRY and CDR2 SYGVKD come from the germline V gene. CDR3 length equals 13 residues. The V and J ends lost 6 bases and 8 bases, in that order; junction bases with no gene match: 4. This chain's CDR3 is CAIRDRRDSPLHF. The CDR3 DNA follows: TGTGCCATCAGGGACAGGCGGGATTCACCCCTCCACTTT.